These 14 T cell receptor beta chains came from one sample sequenced in a study of human T cells and chemical hapten exposure. Each CDR3 protein gets one entry after TCRdb re-called the RACE reads with MiXCR. Among under 200,000 distinct CDR3 sequences, almost 30% were seen once, and the ten largest hold just under 3%. Regarding time point: pre-sensitization, week 0. The treatment: therapeutic diphenylcyclopropenone sensitization with weekly scalp DPC. The sequences come from whole blood, collected in connection with sensitization to the hapten diphenylcyclopropenone (DPC). The source of these receptors is a woman younger than 45 with alopecia areata. Some clones in this sample may be carry-over from other donors' samples.

A few counts support this clonotype. The genes are TRBV7-2 and TRBJ1-2; weak D call: TRBD1 (6 bases). The germline V and J ends were trimmed by 3 bases and 0 bases, with 11 bases remaining between them. Looked up from germline, CDR1 is SGHTA and CDR2 is FQGNSA. The CDR3 length is 15 residues. DNA of the CDR3: TGTGCCAGCAGCTTGCTACAGGGATCTAACTATGGCTACACCTTC. Residues: CASSLLQGSNYGYTF.

J is TRBJ2-7 and V is TRBV6-6, with TRBD1 matching over 9 bases. Germline values: CDR1 MNHNY, CDR2 SVGAGI (reference sequence). The CDR3 contains 14 residues. Trimming cost V 6 bases and J 6 bases; bases outside gene matches: 9. CDR3 residues: CASSPNRGRVEQYF. The DNA of the CDR3 is TGTGCCAGCAGCCCAAACAGGGGGCGCGTCGAGCAGTACTTC.

The rearrangement uses TRBV28 and TRBJ2-3, with 7 bases matching TRBD2. Trimming at V came to 6 bases and at J to 3 bases, leaving 12 bases not matched to a gene. Germline V gene lookup returns CDR1 MDHEN and CDR2 SYDVKM. The CDR3 is 16 amino acids. The CDR3 reads CASSSAWGGDTDTQYF. The CDR3 DNA sequence: TGTGCCAGCAGCTCGGCCTGGGGGGGAGATACAGATACGCAGTATTTT.

CDR3 DNA sequence: TGCAGCGTCGGTGGACTAGCGCCAATCCTGAATGAGCAGTTCTTC. Protein: CSVGGLAPILNEQFF. The J gene is TRBJ2-1, the V gene TRBV29-1; 9 nucleotides align to TRBD2. There are 15 residues in the CDR3. The V gene's germline CDR1 is SQVTM and CDR2 ANQGSEA. J lost 7 bases, V lost 6 bases, and 13 bases had no gene match.

This clonotype appeared a few times. The chain uses TRBV5-1 and TRBJ1-6; 10 bases line up with TRBD1. The CDR3 loop spans 14 amino acids. V was pared by 3 bases and J by 10 bases, with 4 bases of the junction left unmatched. Per the germline V gene, CDR1 is SGHRS and CDR2 is YFSETQ. CDR3 amino acids: CASSSGTGESPLHF. CDR3 in DNA: TGCGCCAGCAGCTCCGGGACAGGGGAATCACCCCTCCACTTT.

V is TRBV6-2 or TRBV6-3 and J is TRBJ1-5, with D perhaps matching TRBD1 (6 bases). Germline V CDR1 and CDR2: MNHEY, SVGEGT. Trimming removed 4 bases from V and 7 bases from J, with 14 bases in between. The CDR3 contains 14 residues. The CDR3 loop is CASSSRGSEQPQHF. As DNA, the CDR3 is TGTGCCAGCAGTTCCAGGGGATCAGAACAGCCCCAGCATTTT.

The sample holds one count of this clonotype. A much larger clone lies a single base off, so this may be a read error. V gene TRBV29-1 combines with J gene TRBJ1-1, with a tentative D call TRBD1 (5 bases). Germline V CDR1 and CDR2: SQVTM, ANQGSEA. Trimming cost V 3 bases and J 9 bases, with 14 bases left between them. The CDR3 contains 12 residues. The CDR3 spells CSVEVLTDKAFF. The DNA for the CDR3 is TGCAGCGTTGAGGTTCTGACAGACAAAGCTTTCTTT.

The rearrangement uses TRBV7-2 and TRBJ2-7; TRBD2 aligns across 8 bases. The J segment lost 5 bases and the V segment lost 5 bases, leaving 5 bases of the junction unmatched. The CDR3 consists of 13 residues. CDR1 SGHTA and CDR2 FQGNSA come from the germline V gene. The DNA of the CDR3 is TGTGCCAGCAGCGTTAGCGGGATAAACGAGCAGTACTTC. This gives the protein CASSVSGINEQYF.

The sample holds a few counts of this clonotype. The CDR3 reads CASSLWDRHQPQHF. The CDR3 bases are TGTGCCAGCAGCCTTTGGGATCGCCATCAGCCCCAGCATTTT. The gene calls are TRBV9 and TRBJ1-5; D is ambiguous. Trimming removed 4 bases at V and 5 bases at J, with 13 bases between. The CDR3 consists of 14 residues. Germline V gene lookup returns CDR1 SGDLS and CDR2 YYNGEE.

This clonotype was detected a few times. The chain couples TRBV6-6 to TRBJ2-5, with D perhaps TRBD2 (5 bases). The CDR3 has 15 amino acids. Trimming took 0 bases from V and 4 from J, leaving 12 bases between them. Germline CDR1 reads MNHNY; CDR2 reads SVGAGI (reference sequence). The DNA for the CDR3 is TGTGCCAGCAGTTACTCAAACGGGGTGAGAGAGACCCAGTACTTC. Amino acid sequence: CASSYSNGVRETQYF.

This clonotype was observed a handful of times. This chain links TRBV2 with TRBJ2-7, with D possibly called TRBD1 or TRBD2 (6 bases each). This CDR3 contains 13 residues. Germline V CDR1 and CDR2: SNHLY, FYNNEI. V lost 10 bases and J 5 bases, leaving 18 bases between the germline ends. CDR3 DNA: TGTGCCATGCGGGACAAGGGTCGCCACGAGCAGTACTTC. Translation: CAMRDKGRHEQYF.

This clonotype was seen more than once but under ten times. The chain uses TRBV7-8 and TRBJ1-1; 9 nucleotides agree with TRBD1. V trimming: 5 bases; J trimming: 7 bases; junction bases outside the gene matches: 8. The CDR3 runs to 14 residues. The germline V gene has CDR1 SGHVS and CDR2 FQNEAQ. CDR3 sequence (DNA): TGTGCCAGCAGCCCCCGGACAGGGGAGGTTGAAGCTTTCTTT. The encoded protein is CASSPRTGEVEAFF.

This clonotype was found many times. This chain links TRBV28 with TRBJ2-3; D remains ambiguous. The CDR3 covers 12 residues. Germline values: CDR1 MDHEN, CDR2 SYDVKM. The V end was cut by 6 bases, the J end by 2 bases, with 6 bases between. DNA of the CDR3: TGTGCCAGCAGCACCTTCACAGATACGCAGTATTTT. It specifies CASSTFTDTQYF.

The rearrangement joins TRBV6-6 to TRBJ2-2; 13 positions match TRBD2. From germline, CDR1 is MNHNY and CDR2 SVGAGI (reference sequence). J lost 2 bases, V lost 5 bases, and 5 bases had no gene match. The CDR3 extends over 17 amino acids. Here the CDR3 reads CASSPRLAGGNTGELFF. The CDR3 nucleotides read TGTGCCAGCAGTCCACGACTAGCGGGGGGCAACACCGGGGAGCTGTTTTTT.